The next 6 T cell receptor beta chains were all read from a single sample in a study of technical replicates of blood from a handful of donors. Repertoires were generated with immunoSEQ multiplex PCR, while TCRdb's copy carries only in-frame clones and drops some. The sample contains about 74,000 clones, approximately 91% of which appear only once. The sequencing input was T cells isolated from PBMCs. The origin of the receptors is a human donor in good health.

The gene calls are TRBV28 and TRBJ2-5, with 7 bases matching TRBD1. Germline assignment: CDR1 MDHEN and CDR2 SYDVKM. The V gene end was trimmed by 4 bases and the J gene end by 1 base; junction bases not matched to a gene: 9. CDR3 length: 16 residues. DNA for the CDR3: TGTGCCAGCAGTTCTTACAGGGGTTTAACCCAAGAGACCCAGTACTTC. Its protein product is CASSSYRGLTQETQYF.

The chain combines TRBV9 with TRBJ1-5, with 7 bases that match TRBD1. Looked up from germline, CDR1 is SGDLS and CDR2 is YYNGEE. This CDR3 has 15 amino acids. J gave up 5 bases and V 0 bases, and 5 bases lay outside the gene matches. The DNA of the CDR3 is TGTGCCAGCAGCGTAGGGGGTACAGGGGATCAGCCCCAGCATTTT. Its translation is CASSVGGTGDQPQHF.

The rearrangement links TRBV30 to TRBJ2-3; D perhaps matches TRBD2 (6 bases). The ends were cut back, 4 bases at V and 6 bases at J, with 14 bases in the middle. The CDR3 length is 13 residues. Germline loops: CDR1 GTSNPN, CDR2 SVGIG (reference sequence). Written as DNA, the CDR3 is TGTGCCTGGAAGGAGGGGCCAGGGGATACGCAGTATTTT. This translates into CAWKEGPGDTQYF.

This chain joins TRBV28 and TRBJ2-1; D is undetermined. Trimming pared 5 bases from V and 9 bases from J, leaving 11 bases between. The CDR3 extends over 12 amino acids. Germline loops: CDR1 MDHEN, CDR2 SYDVKM. The CDR3 protein is CASSPPFREQFF. Written as DNA, the CDR3 is TGTGCCAGCAGTCCCCCCTTTCGTGAGCAGTTCTTC. The full variable domain, its missing parts supplied by reference TRBV28 and TRBJ2-1, is DVKVTQSSRYLVKRTGEKVFLECVQDMDHENMFWYRQDPGLGLRLIYFSYDVKMKEKGDIPEGYSVSREKKERFSLILESASTNQTSMYLCASSPPFREQFFGPGTRLTVL.

The V call is TRBV13, the J call TRBJ2-7; TRBD2 matches 7 bases. CDR1 and CDR2 from the germline V gene are PRHDT and FYEKMQ (reference sequence). The CDR3 runs to 16 residues. Trimming took 5 bases from V and 2 from J; bases not matched to a gene: 12. CDR3 residues: CASSPASGLHPYEQYF. In DNA form, the CDR3 reads TGTGCCAGCAGCCCTGCTTCGGGACTACACCCCTACGAGCAGTACTTC.

J is TRBJ2-1 and V is TRBV11-1; 9 bases fit TRBD1. There are 13 residues in the CDR3. CDR1 is SGHAT, CDR2 FQDESV, per germline (reference sequence). V gave up 5 bases and J gave up 10 bases; unmatched junction bases: 6. As DNA, the CDR3 is TGTGCCAGCAGCATACTAACAGGGGGCGAGCAGTTCTTC. Amino acid sequence: CASSILTGGEQFF.